What follows is one T cell receptor (beta chain) and its context. Its antigen is still unknown. Qualities for individual bases were not recorded, and no much larger clone is one base off. These data belong to a study of blood T cell repertoires in COVID-19 (dated by TCRdb to the early 2020s). General notes on the study: Collaborator samples came from the United States, Italy and Spain and covered acute and convalescent phases of COVID-19. The prospective study material was composed of cDNA or gDNA derived from T cells, B-cell-depleted T cells, or PBMCs. Deeply sampled blood TCRbeta repertoires from subjects exposed to, actively infected with, or recovered from COVID-19 were included in the dataset. The repertoires were released in a freely available public database meant as a resource for research on the immune response to SARS-CoV-2. The samples were drawn from two sources: the first 160 participants of the ongoing ImmuneRACE study, and 1,000 to 1,500 subjects contributed by 6 global collaborators. Nearly every sample came with metadata listing a de-identified subject ID, COVID-19 status, age in years and sex. Where available, HLA class I and class II types were taken from metadata supplied by the sample provider and were not determined by assay-based typing.

The immunoSEQ Assay, a bias-controlled multiplex PCR, was used to amplify TCRbeta CDR3 regions from genomic DNA. On the authors' methods: The number of nucleated cells in each sample was estimated from the amplification of reference gene primers within the assay. To quantify the absolute abundance of each unique TCRbeta CDR3 rearrangement, sequence reads were collapsed and filtered. Productive Simpson clonality was computed per sample as the square root of Simpson's diversity index over productive rearrangements. Imported from immuneACCESS, the table was reduced by TCRdb to in-frame sequences with V and J called. These copies leave out some clones; in studies compared against another copy, an unresolved V gene accounts for under half, and the cause of the remainder is not known. The DNA was the basis for D and trimming; V, J and clone size are from that table. This sample has 190,000 or so clones in its table, and just under 85% of those were observed once. About 0.91% of the sample comes from the top ten.

One collaborating source in Seattle enrolled patients during active infection and followed them longitudinally through the course of disease. Collaborating institutions collected whole blood in K2EDTA tubes following their own protocols. For TCRbeta analysis, collaborator samples were shipped as frozen whole blood, as isolated PBMCs, or as DNA extracted from either sample type. Broad study findings and their caveats: The amount of clinical and demographic metadata varied by source and participant and was provided uncurated.

As encoded in the germline V gene, CDR1 is MNHEY while CDR2 is SVGAGI. Trimming removed 5 bases from V and 6 bases from J, leaving 14 bases between the germline ends. The CDR3 starts with the cysteine, ends with the phenylalanine, and has 13 residues. The only DNA kept is the CDR3, 39 bases in frame from the first base. The sample consisted of peripheral blood. The rearrangement combines TRBV6-5 with TRBJ2-7; the D gene is unclear. This sequence originates from a man aged 55 to 69 with COVID-19, enrolled during active disease. The nucleotides are TGTGCCAGCAGTAATGGGTTTGCAGGCGAGCAGTACTTC. Translated, this is CASSNGFAGEQYF.